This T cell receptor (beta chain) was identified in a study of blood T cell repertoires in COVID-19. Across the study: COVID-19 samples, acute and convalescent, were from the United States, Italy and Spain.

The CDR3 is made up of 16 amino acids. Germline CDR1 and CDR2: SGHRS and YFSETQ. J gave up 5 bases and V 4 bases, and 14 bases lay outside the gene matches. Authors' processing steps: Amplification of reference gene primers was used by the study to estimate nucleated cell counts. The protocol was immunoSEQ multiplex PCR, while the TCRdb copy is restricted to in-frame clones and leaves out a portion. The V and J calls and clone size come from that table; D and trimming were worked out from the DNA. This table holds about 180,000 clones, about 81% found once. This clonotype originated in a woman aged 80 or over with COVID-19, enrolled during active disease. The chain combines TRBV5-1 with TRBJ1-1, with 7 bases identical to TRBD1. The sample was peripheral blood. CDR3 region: CASSAGPHRGVTEAFF. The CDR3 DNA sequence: TGCGCCAGCAGCGCGGGGCCTCACAGGGGAGTGACTGAAGCTTTCTTT.